Each of the 24 T cell receptor beta chains below was sequenced from the same sample in a study of metastatic and nonmetastatic thyroid tumors. No treatment of any kind had been given to any patient before thyroid surgery. TCRdb reanalyzed the PCR reads via MiXCR. This repertoire shows about 92,000 clones, under 15% found once; its top ten account for around 3.3%. The material sequenced was blood. The receptors stem from a female donor with papillary thyroid cancer or a benign thyroid nodule (not recorded which). Some clones in this sample may be carry-over from other donors' samples.

The chain recombines TRBV18 with TRBJ1-1, with 8 bases lining up with TRBD1. CDR3 length equals 14 residues. With 3 bases clipped from V and 0 bases from J, the junction kept 0 bases outside the gene matches. CDR1 and CDR2 from the germline V gene are KGHSH and LQKENI. The CDR3 loop reads CASSPDRVNTEAFF. In nucleotides, the CDR3 is TGTGCCAGCTCACCGGACAGGGTGAACACTGAAGCTTTCTTT.

This clone occurred once. This could be a read error, since a much larger clone is one nucleotide away. V and J are TRBV20-1 and TRBJ1-1; no reliable D call. The germline V gene encodes CDR1 DFQATT and CDR2 SNEGSKA (reference sequence). This CDR3 has 13 residues. CDR3 amino acids: CGAIGHLNTEAFF. The CDR3 nucleotides are TGCGGTGCTATCGGGCACTTGAACACTGAAGCTTTCTTT.

This clone has at least ten counts. The genes are TRBV15 and TRBJ1-1; D gene uncertain. V was shortened by 0 bases and J by 3 bases, with 5 bases between the two germline ends. The CDR3 has 13 residues. Germline V gives CDR1 LNHNV, CDR2 YYDKDF (reference sequence). The CDR3 spells CATSRELDTEAFF. CDR3 coding DNA: TGTGCCACCAGCAGAGAACTGGACACTGAAGCTTTCTTT.

This clone was seen repeatedly, ten times or more. The chain recombines TRBV5-6 with TRBJ1-2, with 8 bases fitting TRBD1. CDR3 size: 14 residues. Unmatched junction bases numbered 5, after V lost 4 bases and J lost 3 bases. Germline assignment: CDR1 SGHDT and CDR2 YYEEEE. The CDR3 is CASSQGTGHYGYTF. The CDR3 bases are TGTGCCAGCAGCCAGGGGACAGGACACTATGGCTACACCTTC.

This clone was seen many times. The chain has TRBV30 and TRBJ1-4, with 7 bases aligning to TRBD1. Per the germline V gene, CDR1 is GTSNPN and CDR2 is SVGIG (reference sequence). The CDR3 runs to 15 residues. The J segment lost 3 bases and the V segment lost 3 bases, leaving 7 bases of the junction unmatched. This CDR3 reads CAWRRGDSANEKLFF. Written as DNA, the CDR3 is TGTGCCTGGAGGAGGGGGGACAGTGCTAATGAAAAACTGTTTTTT.

There are many counts of this clone. V usage is TRBV5-1 and J usage is TRBJ2-3; 11 positions match TRBD2. V was clipped by 5 bases and J by 5 bases; unmatched bases: 4. This CDR3 is built from 14 residues. Germline-derived CDR1 and CDR2 are SGHRS and YFSETQ. DNA for the CDR3: TGCGCCAGCAGACTAGCGGGGGATAGAGATACGCAGTATTTT. It encodes CASRLAGDRDTQYF.

This clone was found many times. The chain employs TRBV6-1 and TRBJ1-2; D not resolved. The CDR3 totals 16 residues. Deletions cut 1 base from V and 4 bases from J, with 16 bases between. Germline CDR1 MNHNS, CDR2 SASEGT. The CDR3 bases are TGTGCCAGCAGTGAAGGGGAGGGTCCCTGCGTCTATGGCTACACCTTC. This translates into CASSEGEGPCVYGYTF.

On this clone itself: Given a much more abundant clone one base away, this may be a read error. The rearrangement joins TRBV7-6 to TRBJ2-5; 8 positions agree with TRBD1. The germline gives CDR1 SGHVS, CDR2 FNYEAQ. The CDR3 contains 14 residues. The CDR3 DNA sequence: TGTGACAGCAGCTTCGCACAGGGGGAAGAGACCCAGTACTTC. It translates to CDSSFAQGEETQYF.

The chain couples TRBV6-5 to TRBJ1-6; D is unresolved. Germline loops: CDR1 MNHEY, CDR2 SVGAGI. V lost 2 bases and J lost 5, with 7 bases in between. The CDR3 consists of 14 residues. The CDR3 nucleotides read TGTGCCAGCAGTTACGTTAGAGATAATTCACCCCTCCACTTT. Translated, it gives CASSYVRDNSPLHF.

Regarding this clone: This sequence may be a read error, since a much larger clone differs from it by one base. DNA of the CDR3: TGTGCCAGCTCACCTCAGGGCTCCTCCTACAATGAGCAGTTCTTC. Translated: CASSPQGSSYNEQFF. This sequence joins TRBV18 and TRBJ2-1; D might be TRBD1 (5 bases). Between the trimmed V and J ends, which lost 3 bases and 0 bases, there was a span of 9 bases. The germline gives CDR1 KGHSH, CDR2 LQKENI. The CDR3 contains 15 residues.

Ten or more counts support this clone. The V gene is TRBV28, the J gene TRBJ1-2, with D unclear. This CDR3 spans 14 amino acids. V was cut by 6 bases and J by 0 bases, with 11 bases left in between. Germline V gene data show CDR1 as MDHEN and CDR2 as SYDVKM. The CDR3 here is CASRVGGSNYGYTF. The DNA of the CDR3 is TGTGCCAGCAGGGTTGGCGGCTCTAACTATGGCTACACCTTC.

This clone was recorded many times. The rearrangement joins TRBV30 to TRBJ1-1, with a weak D call TRBD1 (6 bases). V lost 0 bases to trimming and J lost 10 bases, with 15 bases between them. There are 13 residues in the CDR3. Germline values: CDR1 GTSNPN, CDR2 SVGIG (reference sequence). CDR3 sequence: CAWSVLGGPGAFF. The CDR3 DNA sequence: TGTGCCTGGAGTGTATTGGGGGGCCCGGGAGCTTTCTTT.

This clone was seen many times. The V call is TRBV6-5, the J call TRBJ2-1; D perhaps matches TRBD1 (6 bases). The CDR3 has 16 amino acids. Germline CDR1 and CDR2: MNHEY and SVGAGI. V was shortened by 4 bases and J by 2 bases, with 15 bases between the two germline ends. The CDR3 reads CASSSMDSYPYNEQFF. CDR3 bases: TGTGCCAGCAGTTCGATGGACAGTTACCCCTACAATGAGCAGTTCTTC.

This clone was picked up many times. The chain links TRBV2 to TRBJ2-7, with 9 bases matching TRBD1. Germline CDR1 is SNHLY and CDR2 is FYNNEI. The CDR3 is made up of 15 amino acids. V shed 8 bases and J 4 bases; nucleotides not matched to a gene: 12. The CDR3 DNA sequence: TGTGCCAGCGGGTACCCGGGACAGGGACGGTACGAGCAGTACTTC. It codes for CASGYPGQGRYEQYF.

Note on this clone: A much larger clone lies a single base off, so this may be a read error. V and J are TRBV5-1 and TRBJ1-2; 10 bases match TRBD1. The CDR3 spans 14 residues. Trimming at V came to 4 bases and at J to 3 bases, leaving 3 bases not matched to a gene. Per germline, CDR1 SGHRS and CDR2 YFSETQ. The CDR3 protein is CASSPGQGYYGYTF. CDR3 in DNA: TGCGCCAGCAGCCCGGGACAGGGGTACTATGGCTACACCTTC.

Worth noting for this clone: At one end, the junction sequence differs from germline, possibly due to a read error. The chain is built from TRBV28 and TRBJ2-1; the match to TRBD2 covers 13 bases. The CDR3 extends over 20 amino acids. Per germline, CDR1 MDHEN and CDR2 SYDVKM. CDR3 sequence: CASSLQVLAGGLSSYNDQFF. The CDR3 DNA reads as TGTGCCAGCAGTTTACAAGTACTAGCGGGGGGGTTAAGCTCCTACAATGATCAGTTCTTC.

This clone is categorized as medium-sized. The CDR3 nucleotides are TGTGCCTGCCGGGACAGGGTCACCACCGGGGAGCTGTTTTTT. Translation: CACRDRVTTGELFF. V is TRBV28 and J is TRBJ2-2; 9 nucleotides agree with TRBD1. Unmatched junction bases numbered 8, after V lost 11 bases and J lost 4 bases. The CDR3 spans 14 residues. Germline V CDR1 and CDR2: MDHEN, SYDVKM.

This clone was found many times. The chain is built from TRBV28 and TRBJ1-1, with D perhaps matching TRBD1 (6 bases). The germline V gene has CDR1 MDHEN and CDR2 SYDVKM. With 6 bases removed from V and 3 bases from J, the gap between germline ends came to 17 bases. This CDR3 spans 15 amino acids. The CDR3, as DNA: TGTGCCAGCAGCATCCAACATCAGGGGTACACTGAAGCTTTCTTT. It specifies CASSIQHQGYTEAFF.

In the case of this clone: Being one base from a much bigger clone, this may be a read error. The V call is TRBV11-2, the J call TRBJ1-1; D unresolved. Germline CDR1 reads SGHAT; CDR2 reads FQNNGV. V was shortened by 5 bases and J by 7 bases, with 14 bases between the two germline ends. The CDR3 consists of 13 residues. As DNA, the CDR3 is TGTGCCAGCAGCATAGGCGTGTTATATGAAGCTTTCTTT. Translating gives CASSIGVLYEAFF.

This clone was recorded a few times. The chain has TRBV12-5 and TRBJ2-7, with 7 nucleotides matching TRBD2. This CDR3 contains 16 residues. Trimming cost V 5 bases and J 3 bases; bases outside gene matches: 13. The germline CDR1 and CDR2 sequences are LGHNT and FRNRAP. The DNA of the CDR3 is TGTGCTAGTGGTCAACTCGAGGGACTATCGCACTACGAGCAGTACTTC. It codes for CASGQLEGLSHYEQYF. The variable domain in full, completed from reference TRBV12-5 and TRBJ2-7, reads DARVTQTPRHKVTEMGQEVTMRCQPILGHNTVFWYRQTMMQGLELLAYFRNRAPLDDSGMPKDRFSAEMPDATLATLKIQPSEPRDSAVYFCASGQLEGLSHYEQYFGPGTRLTVT.

V is TRBV20-1 and J is TRBJ2-3; the D call may be TRBD1 or TRBD2 (6 bases each). The V and J ends lost 6 bases and 3 bases respectively, with 16 bases between them. Germline CDR1 and CDR2: DFQATT and SNEGSKA (reference sequence). This CDR3 contains 14 residues. CDR3 sequence reads: CSAIGGCRTDTQYF. The CDR3 DNA sequence: TGCAGTGCGATAGGGGGGTGCAGGACAGATACGCAGTATTTT.

In this sample, this clone turned up many times. The V and J genes are TRBV7-8 and TRBJ1-4; D is ambiguous. Germline V gives CDR1 SGHVS, CDR2 FQNEAQ. Trimming took 1 base from V and 5 from J, leaving 11 bases between them. This CDR3 spans 15 amino acids. CDR3 DNA sequence: TGTGCCAGCAGCTTAGTGGTGAATTCGAATGAAAAACTGTTTTTT. It codes for CASSLVVNSNEKLFF.

This clone was detected many times. This chain joins TRBV5-1 and TRBJ2-7; no clear D. The germline V gene has CDR1 SGHRS and CDR2 YFSETQ. CDR3 length: 13 amino acids. V was pared by 3 bases and J by 0 bases, with 7 bases between. CDR3 region: CASSSDPSYEQYF. CDR3 sequence (DNA): TGCGCCAGCAGCTCCGACCCCTCCTACGAGCAGTACTTC.

The chain carries TRBV20-1 and TRBJ2-3; D is perhaps TRBD2 (6 bases). Germline lookup yields CDR1 DFQATT and CDR2 SNEGSKA (reference sequence). The CDR3 length is 15 residues. Trimming took 3 bases from V and 7 from J, leaving 20 bases between them. CDR3 nucleotide sequence: TGCAGTGCTAGCCTCCCGCCTTCGGGGGTGTATACGCAGTATTTT. It translates to CSASLPPSGVYTQYF.